This T cell receptor (beta chain) was retrieved from a study of T cells after yellow fever vaccination (dated by TCRdb to the late 2010s). Background for the entire study: The SMART-Seq v4 Ultra Low Input RNA kit was used to prepare libraries from fractions with low cell numbers. To follow T-cell clones before and after both primary and booster YFV17D yellow fever vaccination, bulk TCR alpha and beta repertoires underwent longitudinal sequencing. The cohort comprised two healthy male donors, one aged 18 to 29 and one aged 30 to 39 years. Bulk PBMC replicates and cell subsets were isolated from blood drawn at multiple timepoints before and after both primary and secondary immunization. The study at large found these results: Compared with the primary T-cell response, the secondary T-cell response was faster but weaker, reaching its peak on day 5 rather than on day 15. A small share of clonotypes was detected in both CD4 and CD8 compartments, with the overlap likely arising from convergent recombination. Because only a couple of donors were included in the study, the extent to which the findings can be generalized is limited. FACS-sorted repertoires could contain abundant contaminating clonotypes from the bulk population, so computational filtering was required. Most clones expanded after primary vaccination (around 97% of CD4 and about 85% of CD8) were re-detected after the booster, suggesting that broad memory maintenance occurred.

Sample treatment or condition, as interpreted from the label and publication: live attenuated yellow fever vaccine strain. At each blood-draw timepoint, two biological replicates of bulk PBMCs were collected. A standard Ficoll-Paque protocol was used to isolate PBMCs from peripheral blood. RNA was extracted with TriZol from bulk PBMCs, CD4 and CD8 fractions, and dextramer-positive and dextramer-negative fractions. Including the terminal cysteine and phenylalanine, the CDR3 comprises 15 residues. Solely the CDR3 DNA is kept, with 45 bases framed from the first base. CDR1 and CDR2, looked up from the germline V gene, are MGHRA and YSYEKL. Trimming at the junction amounts to 1 base on V and 0 bases on J, and the germline ends lie 9 bases apart. Sequenced on an Illumina NovaSeq 6000. Synthesis of TCR cDNA relied on 5'RACE template switching, a step that introduced a universal primer site along with unique molecular identifiers. cDNA synthesis was primed from both the TCR alpha and TCR beta constant segments. Libraries were amplified in two PCR steps, with sample barcodes and sequencing adapters added in the second step. Sequencing of libraries was done on Illumina HiSeq 2500 (2x100 bp) or NovaSeq (2x150 bp). The authors' pipeline ran thus. Demultiplexing of reads and collapsing into UMI consensus sequences were performed with MIGEC, and V(D)J alignment was carried out with MiXCR. Using edgeR on replicate PBMC samples, clonotypes were called vaccine-responding if FDR was below 0.01 and the log2 fold change was above 5 up to day 15. Each bulk clonotype was labeled CD4 or CD8 based on which sequenced repertoire, CD4 or CD8, contained the clonotype at higher abundance. TCRdb passed the public sequencing reads through fastp at Q25 and MiXCR, retaining productive beta sequences. CDR3 protein duplicates are merged, each entry listing the most common genes and DNA. None of the V and J calls come from the authors' own analysis; TCRdb made them. For this sample there are a few hundred thousand distinct CDR3 sequences; about 4% appear just once. The top ten constitute 20% to 30% of the sample.

Concerning this clonotype itself: No cognate antigen has been identified for it. No base qualities exist here, and no much larger clone lies one base off it.

The chain is assembled from TRBV4-1 and TRBJ1-1, with the D gene not clear enough to name. This receptor was identified in a man aged 18 to 29 who received the YFV17D yellow fever vaccine. Source: PBMCs, taken 5 days after the yellow fever booster vaccination. The DNA sequence follows: TGCGCCAGCAGCCAAGGTCACAGCTTGAACACTGAAGCTTTCTTT. Protein translation: CASSQGHSLNTEAFF.